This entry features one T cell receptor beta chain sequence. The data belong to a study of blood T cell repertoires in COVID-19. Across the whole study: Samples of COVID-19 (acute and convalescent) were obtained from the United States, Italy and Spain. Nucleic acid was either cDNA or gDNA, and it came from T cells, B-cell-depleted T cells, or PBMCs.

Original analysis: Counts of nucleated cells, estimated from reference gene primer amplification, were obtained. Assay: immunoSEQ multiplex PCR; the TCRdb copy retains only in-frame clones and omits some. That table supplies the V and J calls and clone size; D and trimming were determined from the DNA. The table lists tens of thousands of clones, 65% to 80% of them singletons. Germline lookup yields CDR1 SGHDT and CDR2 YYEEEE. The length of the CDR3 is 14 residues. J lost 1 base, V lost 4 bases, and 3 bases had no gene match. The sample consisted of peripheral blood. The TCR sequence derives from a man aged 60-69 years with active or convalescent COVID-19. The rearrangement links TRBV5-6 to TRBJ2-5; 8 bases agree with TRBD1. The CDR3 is CASSRTGTQETQYF. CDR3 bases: TGTGCCAGCAGCAGGACAGGGACCCAAGAGACCCAGTACTTC.